This T cell receptor (beta chain) was sequenced for a study of blood T cell repertoires in COVID-19 (dated by TCRdb to 2020 to 2022). About the full investigation: Collaborator samples came from the United States, Italy and Spain and covered acute and convalescent phases of COVID-19. The material from the prospective study consisted of cDNA or gDNA derived from T cells, B-cell-depleted T cells, or PBMCs. Deeply sampled blood TCRbeta repertoires from subjects exposed to, actively infected with, or recovered from COVID-19 were included in the dataset. The repertoires were released in a freely available public database intended as a resource for research on the immune response to SARS-CoV-2. Samples were obtained from the ongoing ImmuneRACE study (first 160 participants) and from about 1,300 subjects provided by 6 global collaborators. Nearly every sample came with metadata listing a de-identified subject ID, COVID-19 status, age in years and sex. Where available, HLA class I and class II types were obtained from metadata supplied by the sample provider rather than from assay-based typing. Study-level results and caveats: The quantity of clinical and demographic metadata differed by source and by participant and was supplied without curation.

TCRbeta CDR3 regions were amplified from genomic DNA using the immunoSEQ Assay, a bias-controlled multiplex PCR. In the original analysis: Nucleated cell counts per sample were estimated from amplification of reference gene primers within the assay. To quantify the absolute abundance of each unique TCRbeta CDR3 rearrangement, sequence reads were collapsed and filtered. For each sample, productive Simpson clonality was calculated as the square root of Simpson's diversity index over productive rearrangements. The table comes from immuneACCESS by way of TCRdb, which keeps in-frame sequences with V and J called. Part of the clones is missing from these tables; in studies checked, under half for an unresolved V gene and the rest for unknown reasons. The V and J calls and clone size are taken from that table; D and trimming were inferred from the DNA. A total of 100,000 or so clones appear in this sample, approximately 70% of them only once. Approximately 5.9% of the sample belongs to the ten largest clones.

Concerning this clone itself: The antigen it recognizes is unknown. Base qualities were left out, and no much larger clone turns up one base away.

Including cysteine and phenylalanine, the CDR3 has 16 amino acids. Left in the record is the CDR3 DNA by itself, 48 bases read in frame from the first base. V has 5 bases trimmed and J has 0 bases trimmed; junction bases matching no gene number 6. Looking up the germline V gene yields CDR1 MDHEN and CDR2 SYDVKM. The collaborating institutions used their own protocols to collect whole blood in K2EDTA tubes. Collaborator samples were shipped for TCRbeta analysis as frozen whole blood, isolated PBMCs, or DNA extracted from either sample type. Sequencing was carried out using peripheral blood. The chain is assembled from TRBV28 and TRBJ2-7; 11 central nucleotides agree with TRBD2. The receptor was derived from an elderly man with acute or convalescent COVID-19. The nucleotide sequence is given as TGTGCCAGCAGTCAGGAGACTAGCGGGGACTCCTACGAGCAGTACTTC. Translation gives CASSQETSGDSYEQYF.